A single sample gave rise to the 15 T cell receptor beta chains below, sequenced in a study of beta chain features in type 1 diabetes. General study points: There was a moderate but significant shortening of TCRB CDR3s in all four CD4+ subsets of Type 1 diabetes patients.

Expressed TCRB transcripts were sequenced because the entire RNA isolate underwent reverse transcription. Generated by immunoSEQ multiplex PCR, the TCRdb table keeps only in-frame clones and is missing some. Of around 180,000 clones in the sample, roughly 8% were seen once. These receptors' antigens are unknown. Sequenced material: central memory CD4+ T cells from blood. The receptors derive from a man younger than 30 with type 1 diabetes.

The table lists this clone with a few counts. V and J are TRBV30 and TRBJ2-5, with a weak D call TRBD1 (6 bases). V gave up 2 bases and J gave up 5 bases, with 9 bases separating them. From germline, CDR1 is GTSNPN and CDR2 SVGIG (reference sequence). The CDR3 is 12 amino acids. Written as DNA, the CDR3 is TGTGCCTGGAGTTCAGGGGCCGAGACCCAGTACTTC. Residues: CAWSSGAETQYF.

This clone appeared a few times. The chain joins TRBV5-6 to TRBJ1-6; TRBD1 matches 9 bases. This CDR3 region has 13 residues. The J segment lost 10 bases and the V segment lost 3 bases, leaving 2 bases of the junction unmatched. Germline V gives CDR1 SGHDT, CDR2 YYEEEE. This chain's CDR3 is CASSWDRESPLHF. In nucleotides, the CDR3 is TGTGCCAGCAGCTGGGACAGGGAATCACCCCTCCACTTT.

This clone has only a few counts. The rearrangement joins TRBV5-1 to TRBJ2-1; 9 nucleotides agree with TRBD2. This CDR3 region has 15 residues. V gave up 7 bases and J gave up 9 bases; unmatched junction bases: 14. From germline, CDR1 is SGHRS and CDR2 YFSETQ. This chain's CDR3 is CASARGVAGVFEQFF. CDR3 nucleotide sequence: TGCGCCAGCGCGAGAGGGGTAGCGGGAGTCTTTGAGCAGTTCTTC.

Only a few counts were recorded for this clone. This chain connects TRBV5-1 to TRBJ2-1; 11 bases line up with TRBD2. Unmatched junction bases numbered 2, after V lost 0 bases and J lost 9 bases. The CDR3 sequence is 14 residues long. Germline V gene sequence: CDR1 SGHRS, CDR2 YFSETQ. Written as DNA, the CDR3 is TGCGCCAGCAGCTTGGATACTAGCGGGAGTGAGCAGTTCTTC. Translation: CASSLDTSGSEQFF.

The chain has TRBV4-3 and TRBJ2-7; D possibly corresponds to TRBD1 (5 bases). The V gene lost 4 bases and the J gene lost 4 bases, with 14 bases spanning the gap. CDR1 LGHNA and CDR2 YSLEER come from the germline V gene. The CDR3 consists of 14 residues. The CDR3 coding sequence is TGCGCCAGCAGCCTAGACCGACAGTCTTACGAGCAGTACTTC. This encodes CASSLDRQSYEQYF.

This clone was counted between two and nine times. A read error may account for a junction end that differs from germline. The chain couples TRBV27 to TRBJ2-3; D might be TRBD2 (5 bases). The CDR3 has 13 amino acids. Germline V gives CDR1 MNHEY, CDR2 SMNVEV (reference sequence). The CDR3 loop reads CATSRGSTDTQYF. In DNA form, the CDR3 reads TGTGCCACCTCGAGAGGGAGCACGGATACGCAGTATTTT.

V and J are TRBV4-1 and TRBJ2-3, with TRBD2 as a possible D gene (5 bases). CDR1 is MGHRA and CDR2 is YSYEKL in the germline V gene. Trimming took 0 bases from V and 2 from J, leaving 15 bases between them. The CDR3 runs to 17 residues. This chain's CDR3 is CASSQEFVSGTTDTQYF. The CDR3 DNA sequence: TGCGCCAGCAGCCAAGAGTTTGTCAGCGGAACCACAGATACGCAGTATTTT.

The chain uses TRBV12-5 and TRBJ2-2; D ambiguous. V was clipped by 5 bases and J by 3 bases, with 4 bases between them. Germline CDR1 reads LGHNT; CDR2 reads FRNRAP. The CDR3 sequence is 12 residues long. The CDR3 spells CASGRDTGELFF. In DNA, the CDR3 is TGTGCTAGTGGTCGCGACACCGGGGAGCTGTTTTTT. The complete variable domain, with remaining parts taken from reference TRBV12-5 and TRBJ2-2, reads DARVTQTPRHKVTEMGQEVTMRCQPILGHNTVFWYRQTMMQGLELLAYFRNRAPLDDSGMPKDRFSAEMPDATLATLKIQPSEPRDSAVYFCASGRDTGELFFGEGSRLTVL.

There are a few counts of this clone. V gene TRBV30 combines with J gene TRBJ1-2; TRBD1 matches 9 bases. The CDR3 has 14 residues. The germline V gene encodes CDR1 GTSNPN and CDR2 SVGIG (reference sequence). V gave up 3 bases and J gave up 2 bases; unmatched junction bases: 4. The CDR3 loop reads CAWSAGTGNYGYTF. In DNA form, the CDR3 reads TGTGCCTGGAGCGCCGGGACAGGGAACTATGGCTACACCTTC.

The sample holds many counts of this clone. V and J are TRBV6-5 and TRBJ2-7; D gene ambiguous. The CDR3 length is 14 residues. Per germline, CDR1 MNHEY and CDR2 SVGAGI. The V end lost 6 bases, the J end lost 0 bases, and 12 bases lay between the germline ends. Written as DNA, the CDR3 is TGTGCCAGCAGCGCGACTTATAGCTCCTACGAGCAGTACTTC. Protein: CASSATYSSYEQYF.

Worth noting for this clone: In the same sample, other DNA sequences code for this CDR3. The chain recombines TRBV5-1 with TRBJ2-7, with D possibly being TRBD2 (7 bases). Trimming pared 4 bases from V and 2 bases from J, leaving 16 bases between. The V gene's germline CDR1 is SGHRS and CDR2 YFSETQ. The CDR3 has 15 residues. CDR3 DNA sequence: TGCGCCAGCAGCCCAACGGGGGGCGCCACCTACGAGCAGTACTTC. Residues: CASSPTGGATYEQYF.

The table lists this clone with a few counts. The CDR3 spells CASGPGLLTDTQYF. In DNA, the CDR3 is TGCGCCAGCGGGCCGGGACTACTCACAGATACGCAGTATTTT. The chain has TRBV5-1 and TRBJ2-3; TRBD2 matches at 7 bases. J was trimmed by 2 bases and V by 7 bases; bases with no gene match: 7. This CDR3 is 14 amino acids long. In germline, CDR1 is SGHRS, CDR2 YFSETQ.

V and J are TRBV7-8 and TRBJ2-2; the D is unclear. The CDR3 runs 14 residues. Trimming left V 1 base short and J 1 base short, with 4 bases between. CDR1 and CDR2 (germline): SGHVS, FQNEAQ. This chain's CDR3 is CASSLDGNTGELFF. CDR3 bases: TGTGCCAGCAGCTTAGACGGGAACACCGGGGAGCTGTTTTTT.

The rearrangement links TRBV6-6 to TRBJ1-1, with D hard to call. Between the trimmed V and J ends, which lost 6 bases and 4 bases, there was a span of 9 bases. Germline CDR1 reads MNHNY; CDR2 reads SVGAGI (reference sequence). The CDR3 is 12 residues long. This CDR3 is CASRKLSTEAFF. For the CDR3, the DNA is TGTGCCAGCAGAAAGTTGAGCACTGAAGCTTTCTTT.

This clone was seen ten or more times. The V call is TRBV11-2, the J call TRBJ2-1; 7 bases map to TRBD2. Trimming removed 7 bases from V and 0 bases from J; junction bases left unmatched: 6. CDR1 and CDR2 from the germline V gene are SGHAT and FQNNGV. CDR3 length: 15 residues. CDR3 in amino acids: CASNSAGTSYNEQFF. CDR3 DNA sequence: TGTGCCAGCAACTCAGCGGGAACCTCCTACAATGAGCAGTTCTTC.